A single count supports the clone carrying this T cell receptor beta chain. The V gene's germline CDR1 is SNHLY and CDR2 FYNNEI. This CDR3 is 14 amino acids long. Trimming at V came to 9 bases and at J to 6 bases, leaving 9 bases not matched to a gene. This record comes from a study of blood T cell repertoires in COVID-19. Sequencing used immunoSEQ multiplex PCR; TCRdb keeps in-frame clones, though not all of them. Of a few hundred thousand clones listed, 90% are singletons. The specimen was PBMCs or T cells enriched from blood (not recorded which). This TCR was sampled from a man aged 30 to 39 who had been exposed to COVID-19. The V and J genes are TRBV2 and TRBJ2-3, with 10 bases matching TRBD2. CDR3 sequence (DNA): TGTGCCAGTGAGACTAGCGGGTCCCAGGATACGCAGTATTTT. Translation: CASETSGSQDTQYF. Complete variable domain (other parts from reference TRBV2 and TRBJ2-3): EPEVTQTPSHQVTQMGQEVILRCVPISNHLYFYWYRQILGQKVEFLVSFYNNEISEKSEIFDDQFSVERPDGSNFTLKIRSTKLEDSAMYFCASETSGSQDTQYFGPGTRLTVL.